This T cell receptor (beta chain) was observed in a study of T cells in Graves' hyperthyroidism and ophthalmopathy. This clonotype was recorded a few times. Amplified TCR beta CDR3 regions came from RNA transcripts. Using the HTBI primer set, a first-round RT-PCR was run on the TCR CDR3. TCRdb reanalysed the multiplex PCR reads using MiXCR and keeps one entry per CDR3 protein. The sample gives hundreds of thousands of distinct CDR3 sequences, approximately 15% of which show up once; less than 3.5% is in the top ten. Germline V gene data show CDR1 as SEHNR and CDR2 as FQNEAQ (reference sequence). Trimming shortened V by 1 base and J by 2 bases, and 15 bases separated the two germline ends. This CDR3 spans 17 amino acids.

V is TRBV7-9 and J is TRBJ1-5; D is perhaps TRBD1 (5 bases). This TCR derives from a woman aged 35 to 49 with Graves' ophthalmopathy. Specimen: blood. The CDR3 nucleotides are TGTGCCAGCAGCTTAGGGGCGGGGGGGATGGGCAATCAGCCCCAGCATTTT. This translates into CASSLGAGGMGNQPQHF.